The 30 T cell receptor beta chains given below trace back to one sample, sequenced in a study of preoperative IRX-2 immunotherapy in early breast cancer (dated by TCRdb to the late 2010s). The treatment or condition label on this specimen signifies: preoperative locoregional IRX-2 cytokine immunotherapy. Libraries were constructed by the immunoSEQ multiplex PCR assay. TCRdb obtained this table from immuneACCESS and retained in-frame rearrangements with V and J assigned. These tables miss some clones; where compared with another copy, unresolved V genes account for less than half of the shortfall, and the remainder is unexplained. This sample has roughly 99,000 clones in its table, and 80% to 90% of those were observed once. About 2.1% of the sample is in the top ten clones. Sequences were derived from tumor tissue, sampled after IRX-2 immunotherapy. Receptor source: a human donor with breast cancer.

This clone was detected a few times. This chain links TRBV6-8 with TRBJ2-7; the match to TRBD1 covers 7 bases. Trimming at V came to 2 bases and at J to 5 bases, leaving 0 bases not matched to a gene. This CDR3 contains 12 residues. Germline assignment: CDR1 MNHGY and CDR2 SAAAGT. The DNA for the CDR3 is TGTGCCAGCAGTTACAGGGGGCACGAGCAGTACTTC. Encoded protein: CASSYRGHEQYF.

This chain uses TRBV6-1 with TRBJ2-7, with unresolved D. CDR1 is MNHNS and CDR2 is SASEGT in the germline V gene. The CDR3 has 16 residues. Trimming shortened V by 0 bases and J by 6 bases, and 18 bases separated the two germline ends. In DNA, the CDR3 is TGTGCCAGCAGTGAAGCGCTTCCGATCCCTGGGCGCGAGCAGTACTTC. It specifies CASSEALPIPGREQYF.

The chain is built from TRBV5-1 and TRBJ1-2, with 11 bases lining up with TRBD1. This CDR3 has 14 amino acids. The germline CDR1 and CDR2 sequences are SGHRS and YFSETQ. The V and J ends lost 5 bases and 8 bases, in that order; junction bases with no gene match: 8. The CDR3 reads CASSRTGGAEGYTF. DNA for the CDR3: TGCGCCAGCAGTAGGACAGGGGGCGCTGAAGGCTACACCTTC.

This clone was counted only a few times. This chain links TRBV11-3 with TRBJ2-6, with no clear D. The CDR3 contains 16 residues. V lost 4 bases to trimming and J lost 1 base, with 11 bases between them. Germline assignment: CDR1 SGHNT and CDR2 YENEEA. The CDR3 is CASSSNKGSGANVLTF. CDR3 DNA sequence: TGTGCCAGCAGCTCTAATAAGGGTTCTGGGGCCAACGTCCTGACTTTC.

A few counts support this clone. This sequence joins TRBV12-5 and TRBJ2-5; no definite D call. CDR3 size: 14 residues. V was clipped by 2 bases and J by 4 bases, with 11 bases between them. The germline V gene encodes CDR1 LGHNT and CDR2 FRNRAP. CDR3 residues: CASGLSPAGETQYF. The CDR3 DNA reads TGTGCTAGTGGTTTGTCCCCGGCAGGAGAGACCCAGTACTTC.

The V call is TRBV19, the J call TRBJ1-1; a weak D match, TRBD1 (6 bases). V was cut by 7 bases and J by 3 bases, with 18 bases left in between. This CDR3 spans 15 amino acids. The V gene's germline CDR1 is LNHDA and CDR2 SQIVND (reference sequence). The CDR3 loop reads CASNQGTGGYTEAFF. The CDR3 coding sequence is TGTGCCAGTAATCAGGGGACGGGAGGATACACTGAAGCTTTCTTT.

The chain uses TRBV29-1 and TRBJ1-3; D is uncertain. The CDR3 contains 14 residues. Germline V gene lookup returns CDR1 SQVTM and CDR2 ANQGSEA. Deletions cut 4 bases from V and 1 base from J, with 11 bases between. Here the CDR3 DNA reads TGCAGCGTTGTCCCCCTCTCTTCTGGAAACACCATATATTTT. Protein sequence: CSVVPLSSGNTIYF.

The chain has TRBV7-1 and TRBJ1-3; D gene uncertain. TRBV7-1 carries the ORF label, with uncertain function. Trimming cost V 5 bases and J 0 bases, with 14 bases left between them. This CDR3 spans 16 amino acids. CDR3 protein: CASSPVPSNSGNTIYF. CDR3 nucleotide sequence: TGTGCCAGCAGCCCCGTTCCCTCCAACTCTGGAAACACCATATATTTT.

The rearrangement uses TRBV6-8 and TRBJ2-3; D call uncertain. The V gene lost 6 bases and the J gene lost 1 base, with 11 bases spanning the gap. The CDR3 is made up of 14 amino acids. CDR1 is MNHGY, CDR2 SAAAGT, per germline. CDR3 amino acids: CASSSSFGTDTQYF. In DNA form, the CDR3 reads TGTGCCAGCAGCTCTAGTTTCGGCACAGATACGCAGTATTTT.

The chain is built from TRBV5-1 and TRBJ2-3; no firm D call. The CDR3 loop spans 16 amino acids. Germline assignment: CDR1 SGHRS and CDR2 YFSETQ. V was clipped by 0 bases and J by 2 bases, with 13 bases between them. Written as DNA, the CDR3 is TGCGCCAGCAGCTTGGTTGACCTAACGGCCACAGATACGCAGTATTTT. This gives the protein CASSLVDLTATDTQYF.

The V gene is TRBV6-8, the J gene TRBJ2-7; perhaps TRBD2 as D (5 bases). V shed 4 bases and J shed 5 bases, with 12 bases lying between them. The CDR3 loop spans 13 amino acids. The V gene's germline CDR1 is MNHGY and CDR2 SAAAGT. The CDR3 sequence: CASSLLGLHEQYF. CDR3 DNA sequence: TGTGCCAGCAGTTTACTAGGGCTCCACGAGCAGTACTTC.

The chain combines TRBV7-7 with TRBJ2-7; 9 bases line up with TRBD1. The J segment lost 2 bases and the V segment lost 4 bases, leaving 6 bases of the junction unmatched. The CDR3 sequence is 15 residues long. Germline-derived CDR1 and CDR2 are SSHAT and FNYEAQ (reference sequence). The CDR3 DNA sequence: TGTGCCAGCAGCTCCCGGGACAGGGTTCCCTACGAGCAGTACTTC. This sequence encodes CASSSRDRVPYEQYF.

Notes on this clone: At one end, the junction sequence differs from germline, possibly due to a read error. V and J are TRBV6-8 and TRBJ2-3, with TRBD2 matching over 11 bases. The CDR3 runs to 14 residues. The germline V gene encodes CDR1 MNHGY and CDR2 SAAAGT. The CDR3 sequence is CAISGNSGGGTQYF. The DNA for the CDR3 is TGTGCCATCAGTGGTAATAGCGGGGGGGGTACGCAGTATTTT.

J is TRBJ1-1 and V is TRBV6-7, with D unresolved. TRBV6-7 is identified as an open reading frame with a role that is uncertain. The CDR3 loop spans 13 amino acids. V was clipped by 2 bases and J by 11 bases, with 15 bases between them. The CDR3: CASSYIPLCGAFF. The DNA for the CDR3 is TGTGCCAGCAGTTACATACCCCTCTGTGGGGCTTTCTTT.

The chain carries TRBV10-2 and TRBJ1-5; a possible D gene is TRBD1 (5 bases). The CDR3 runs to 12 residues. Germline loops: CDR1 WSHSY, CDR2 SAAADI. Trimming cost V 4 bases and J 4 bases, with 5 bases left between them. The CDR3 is CASSGGNQPQHF. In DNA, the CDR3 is TGCGCCAGCAGTGGGGGGAATCAGCCCCAGCATTTT.

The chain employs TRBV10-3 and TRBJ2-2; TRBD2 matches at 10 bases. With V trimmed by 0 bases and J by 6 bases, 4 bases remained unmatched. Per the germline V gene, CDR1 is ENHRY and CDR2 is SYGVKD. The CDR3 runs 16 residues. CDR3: CAISESVAGGSGELFF. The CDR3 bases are TGTGCCATCAGTGAGTCGGTAGCGGGAGGATCCGGGGAGCTGTTTTTT.

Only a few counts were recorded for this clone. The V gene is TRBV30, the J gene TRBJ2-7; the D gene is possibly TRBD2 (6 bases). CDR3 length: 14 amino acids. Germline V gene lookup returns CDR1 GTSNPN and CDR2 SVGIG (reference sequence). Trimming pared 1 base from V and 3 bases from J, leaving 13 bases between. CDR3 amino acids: CAWSDPVGGYEQYF. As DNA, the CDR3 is TGTGCCTGGAGTGATCCGGTGGGGGGCTACGAGCAGTACTTC.

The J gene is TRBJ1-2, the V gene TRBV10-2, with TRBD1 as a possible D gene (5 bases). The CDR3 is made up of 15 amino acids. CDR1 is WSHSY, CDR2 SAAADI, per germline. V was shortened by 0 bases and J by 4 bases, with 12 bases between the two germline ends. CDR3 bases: TGCGCCAGCAGTGAGTCGTCAGGGCTAGGCTATGGCTACACCTTC. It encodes CASSESSGLGYGYTF.

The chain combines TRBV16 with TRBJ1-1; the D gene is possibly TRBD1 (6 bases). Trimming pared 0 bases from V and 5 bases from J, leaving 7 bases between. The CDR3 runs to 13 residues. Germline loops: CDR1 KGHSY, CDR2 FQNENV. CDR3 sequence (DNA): TGTGCCAGCAGCCAATCAGGGGGAACTGAAGCTTTCTTT. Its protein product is CASSQSGGTEAFF.

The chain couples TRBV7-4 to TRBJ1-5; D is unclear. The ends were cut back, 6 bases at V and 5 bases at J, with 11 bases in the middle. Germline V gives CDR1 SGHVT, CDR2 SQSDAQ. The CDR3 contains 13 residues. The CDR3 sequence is CASSVGRDQPQHF. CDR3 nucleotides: TGTGCCAGCAGTGTGGGGAGGGATCAGCCCCAGCATTTT.

CDR3 region: CASSFRGPTDTQYF. CDR3 sequence (DNA): TGTGCCAGCAGTTTTCGGGGCCCCACAGATACGCAGTATTTT. This chain links TRBV28 with TRBJ2-3, with D tentatively TRBD1 or TRBD2 (5 bases each). Looked up from germline, CDR1 is MDHEN and CDR2 is SYDVKM. Trimming stripped 3 bases from V and 2 bases from J, with 9 bases between. CDR3 length: 14 amino acids.

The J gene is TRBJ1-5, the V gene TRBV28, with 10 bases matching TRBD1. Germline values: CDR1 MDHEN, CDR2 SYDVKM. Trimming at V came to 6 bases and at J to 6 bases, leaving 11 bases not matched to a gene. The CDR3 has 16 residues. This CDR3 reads CASRKIGQGGGQPQHF. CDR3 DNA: TGTGCCAGCAGGAAGATCGGACAGGGGGGAGGTCAGCCCCAGCATTTT.

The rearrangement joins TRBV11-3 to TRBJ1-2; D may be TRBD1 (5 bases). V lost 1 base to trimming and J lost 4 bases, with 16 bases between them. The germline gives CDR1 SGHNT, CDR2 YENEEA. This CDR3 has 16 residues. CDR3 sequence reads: CASSLGIGTGAYGYTF. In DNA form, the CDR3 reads TGTGCCAGCAGCTTAGGTATCGGCACCGGGGCCTATGGCTACACCTTC.

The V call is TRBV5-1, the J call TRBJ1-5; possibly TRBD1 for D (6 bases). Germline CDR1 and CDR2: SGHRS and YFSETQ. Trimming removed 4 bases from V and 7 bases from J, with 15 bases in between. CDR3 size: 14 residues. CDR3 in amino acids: CASSISGVGQPQHF. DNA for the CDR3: TGCGCCAGCAGCATCTCAGGGGTAGGGCAGCCCCAGCATTTT.

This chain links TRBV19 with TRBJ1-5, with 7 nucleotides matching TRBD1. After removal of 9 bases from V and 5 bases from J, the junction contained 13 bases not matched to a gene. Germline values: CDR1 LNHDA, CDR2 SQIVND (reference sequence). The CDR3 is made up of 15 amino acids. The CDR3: CASSRPGTVDQPQHF. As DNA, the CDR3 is TGTGCCAGCTCCCGCCCCGGGACAGTCGATCAGCCCCAGCATTTT.

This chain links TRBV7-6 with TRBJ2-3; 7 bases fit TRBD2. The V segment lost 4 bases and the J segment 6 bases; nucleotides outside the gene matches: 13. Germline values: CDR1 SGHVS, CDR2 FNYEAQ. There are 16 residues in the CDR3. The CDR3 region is CASSYLAGVSGDTQYF. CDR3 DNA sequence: TGTGCCAGCAGCTATCTCGCGGGGGTCTCGGGGGATACGCAGTATTTT.

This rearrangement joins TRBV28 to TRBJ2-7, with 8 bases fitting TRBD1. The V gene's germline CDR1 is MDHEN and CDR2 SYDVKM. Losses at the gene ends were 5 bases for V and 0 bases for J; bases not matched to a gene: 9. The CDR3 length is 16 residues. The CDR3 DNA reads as TGTGCCAGCAGTGCTCAGACAGGGGCCAACTCCTACGAGCAGTACTTC. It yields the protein CASSAQTGANSYEQYF.

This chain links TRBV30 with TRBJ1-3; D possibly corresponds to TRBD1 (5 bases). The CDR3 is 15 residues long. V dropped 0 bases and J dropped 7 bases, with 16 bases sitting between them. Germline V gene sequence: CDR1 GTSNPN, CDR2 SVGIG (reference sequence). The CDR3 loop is CAWSVKSGIGNTIYF. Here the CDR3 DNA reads TGTGCCTGGAGTGTAAAGTCAGGGATTGGTAACACCATATATTTT. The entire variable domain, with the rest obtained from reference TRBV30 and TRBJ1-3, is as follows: SQTIHQWPATLVQPVGSPLSLECTVEGTSNPNLYWYRQAAGRGLQLLFYSVGIGQISSEVPQNLSASRPQDRQFILSSKKLLLSDSGFYLCAWSVKSGIGNTIYFGEGSWLTVV.

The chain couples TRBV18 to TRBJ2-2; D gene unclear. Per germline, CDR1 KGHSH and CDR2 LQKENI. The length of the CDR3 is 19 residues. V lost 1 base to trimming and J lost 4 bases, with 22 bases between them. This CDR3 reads CASSPLLRTQRLGTGELFF. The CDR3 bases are TGTGCCAGCTCACCACTCCTTCGCACACAAAGGTTAGGCACCGGGGAGCTGTTTTTT.

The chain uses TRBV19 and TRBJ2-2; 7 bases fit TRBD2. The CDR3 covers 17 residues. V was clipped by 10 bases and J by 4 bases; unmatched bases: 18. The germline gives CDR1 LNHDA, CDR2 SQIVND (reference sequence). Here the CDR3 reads CAIGDDRTQRGTGELFF. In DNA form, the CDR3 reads TGTGCCATCGGCGATGATCGGACTCAGCGGGGCACCGGGGAGCTGTTTTTT.